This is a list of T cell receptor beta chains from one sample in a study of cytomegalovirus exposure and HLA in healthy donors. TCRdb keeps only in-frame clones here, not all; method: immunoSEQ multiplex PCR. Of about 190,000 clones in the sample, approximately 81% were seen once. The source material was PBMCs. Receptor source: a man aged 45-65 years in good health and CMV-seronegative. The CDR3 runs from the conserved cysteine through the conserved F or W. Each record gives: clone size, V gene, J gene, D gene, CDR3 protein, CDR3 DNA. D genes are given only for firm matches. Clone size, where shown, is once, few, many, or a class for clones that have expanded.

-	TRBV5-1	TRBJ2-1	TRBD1	CASTPGQGAYNEQFF	TGCGCCAGCACCCCCGGACAGGGGGCTTACAATGAGCAGTTCTTC
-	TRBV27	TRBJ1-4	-	CASSFGKQPRMEKLFF	TGTGCCAGCAGTTTCGGGAAACAGCCTAGAATGGAAAAACTGTTTTTT
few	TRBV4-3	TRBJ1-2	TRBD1	CASSRVGTGVSGYTF	TGCGCCAGCAGCCGAGTCGGGACAGGGGTGAGTGGCTACACCTTC
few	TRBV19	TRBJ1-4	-	CASSRGGSFEKLFF	TGTGCCAGTTCGAGGGGAGGGAGTTTTGAAAAACTGTTTTTT
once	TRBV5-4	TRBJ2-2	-	CASSLAPNSVEAGELFF	TGTGCCAGCAGCTTGGCCCCCAACTCGGTTGAGGCCGGGGAGCTGTTTTTT
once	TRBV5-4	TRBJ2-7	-	CASSPRGGVSYEQYF	TGTGCCAGCAGCCCAAGGGGGGGCGTTTCCTACGAGCAGTACTTC
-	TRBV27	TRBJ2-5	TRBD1	CASSRTGDQETQYF	TGTGCCAGCAGCCGCACAGGGGATCAAGAGACCCAGTACTTC
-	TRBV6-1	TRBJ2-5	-	CASSEAGGGVQETQYF	TGTGCCAGCAGTGAAGCCGGCGGCGGGGTGCAAGAGACCCAGTACTTC
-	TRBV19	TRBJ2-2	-	CASSIIGGTGELFF	TGTGCCAGTAGTATTATAGGGGGCACCGGGGAGCTGTTTTTT
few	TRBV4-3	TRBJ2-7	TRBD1	CASSQSGTGVYEQYF	TGCGCCAGCAGCCAATCCGGGACAGGGGTCTACGAGCAGTACTTC
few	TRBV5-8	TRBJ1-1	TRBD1	CASSLDRGLQAFF	TGTGCCAGCAGTCTTGACAGGGGGCTTCAAGCTTTCTTT
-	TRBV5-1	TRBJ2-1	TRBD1	CASSLGTGVYNEQFF	TGCGCCAGCAGCTTGGGGACAGGGGTTTACAATGAGCAGTTCTTC
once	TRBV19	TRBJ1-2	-	CASSIRTEINYGYTF	TGTGCCAGTAGTATCCGGACAGAAATTAACTATGGCTACACCTTC
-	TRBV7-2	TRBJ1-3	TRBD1	CASSGRDRRAGNTIYF	TGTGCCAGCAGCGGTAGGGACAGGAGGGCTGGAAACACCATATATTTT
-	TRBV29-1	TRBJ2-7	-	CSGRQAYEQYF	TGCAGCGGCCGACAAGCCTACGAGCAGTACTTC
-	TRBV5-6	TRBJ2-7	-	CASTEGWAGVSYEQYF	TGTGCCAGCACAGAGGGCTGGGCAGGGGTTTCCTACGAGCAGTACTTC
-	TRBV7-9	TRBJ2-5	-	CSSSLTSNQETQYF	TGTTCCAGCAGTCTGACTAGTAACCAAGAGACCCAGTACTTC
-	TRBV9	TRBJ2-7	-	CASSPQRVSYEQYF	TGTGCCAGCAGCCCCCAGCGGGTCTCCTACGAGCAGTACTTC
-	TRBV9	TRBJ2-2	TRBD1	CASSATGGFVGELFF	TGTGCCAGCAGCGCGACAGGGGGTTTTGTCGGGGAGCTGTTTTTT
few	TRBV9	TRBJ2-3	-	CASSVSGGITVGTDTQYF	TGTGCCAGCAGCGTAAGTGGCGGCATAACGGTGGGTACAGATACGCAGTATTTT
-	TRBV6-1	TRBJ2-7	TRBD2	CASSLAGGTTYEQYF	TGTGCCAGCTCATTAGCGGGGGGCACCACCTACGAGCAGTACTTC
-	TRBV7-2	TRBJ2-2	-	CASSLQGSSGELFF	TGTGCCAGCAGCCTACAGGGTTCTAGCGGGGAGCTGTTTTTT
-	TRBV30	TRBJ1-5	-	CAWRGKGGGSNQPQHF	TGTGCCTGGAGGGGAAAGGGCGGGGGAAGCAATCAGCCCCAGCATTTT
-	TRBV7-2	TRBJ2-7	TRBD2	CASSLGRGDPFYEQYF	TGTGCCAGCAGCTTAGGACGGGGGGATCCTTTCTACGAGCAGTACTTC
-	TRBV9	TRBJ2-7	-	CASSSSAYEQYF	TGTGCCAGCAGCTCCTCTGCCTACGAGCAGTACTTC
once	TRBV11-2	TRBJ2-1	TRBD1	CASSGQGYNEQFF	TGTGCCAGCAGCGGACAGGGCTACAATGAGCAGTTCTTC
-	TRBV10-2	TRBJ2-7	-	CASSDGRAYEQYF	TGCGCCAGCAGTGACGGCAGGGCCTACGAGCAGTACTTC
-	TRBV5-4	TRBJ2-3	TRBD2	CASSRQEAGGGDTQYF	TGTGCCAGCAGCCGCCAAGAGGCGGGGGGCGGAGATACGCAGTATTTT
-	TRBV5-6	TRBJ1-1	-	CASSLGGQYTEAFF	TGTGCCAGCAGCTTGGGGGGGCAGTACACTGAAGCTTTCTTT
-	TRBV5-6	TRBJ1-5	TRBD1	CASSLGTGGPYQPQHF	TGTGCCAGCAGCCTCGGGACAGGGGGCCCCTATCAGCCCCAGCATTTT
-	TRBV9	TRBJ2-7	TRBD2	CASSPTILAGTYEQYF	TGTGCCAGCAGCCCGACCATTTTAGCGGGGACCTACGAGCAGTACTTC
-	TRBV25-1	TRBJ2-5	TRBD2	CASSEVGGIQETQYF	TGTGCCAGCAGTGAGGTCGGGGGGATCCAGGAGACCCAGTACTTC
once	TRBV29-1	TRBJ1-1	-	CSVEEQRPEAFF	TGCAGCGTTGAAGAACAGAGACCTGAAGCTTTCTTT